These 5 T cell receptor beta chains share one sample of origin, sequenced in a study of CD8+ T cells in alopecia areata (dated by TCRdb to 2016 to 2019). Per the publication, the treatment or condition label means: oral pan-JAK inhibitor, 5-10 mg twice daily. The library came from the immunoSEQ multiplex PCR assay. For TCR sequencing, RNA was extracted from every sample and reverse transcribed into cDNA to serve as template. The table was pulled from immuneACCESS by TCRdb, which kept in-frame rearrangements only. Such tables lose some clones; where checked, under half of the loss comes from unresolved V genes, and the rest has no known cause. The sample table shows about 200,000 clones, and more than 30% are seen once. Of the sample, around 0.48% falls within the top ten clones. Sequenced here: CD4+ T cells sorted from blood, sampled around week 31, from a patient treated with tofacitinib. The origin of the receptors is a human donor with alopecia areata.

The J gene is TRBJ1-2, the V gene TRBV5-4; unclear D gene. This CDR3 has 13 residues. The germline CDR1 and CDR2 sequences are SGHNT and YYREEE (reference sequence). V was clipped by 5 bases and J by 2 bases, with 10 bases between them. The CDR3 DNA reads TGTGCCAGCAGTTTAGACACCAACTATGGCTACACCTTC. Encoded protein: CASSLDTNYGYTF. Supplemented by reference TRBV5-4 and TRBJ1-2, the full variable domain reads ETGVTQSPTHLIKTRGQQVTLRCSSQSGHNTVSWYQQALGQGPQFIFQYYREEENGRGNFPPRFSGLQFPNYSSELNVNALELDDSALYLCASSLDTNYGYTFGSGTRLTVV.

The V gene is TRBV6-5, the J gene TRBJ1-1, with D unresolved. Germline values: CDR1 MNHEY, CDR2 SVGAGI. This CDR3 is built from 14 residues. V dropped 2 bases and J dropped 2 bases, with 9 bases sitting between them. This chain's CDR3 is CASSYVPRNTEAFF. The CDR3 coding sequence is TGTGCCAGCAGTTACGTCCCCAGAAACACTGAAGCTTTCTTT.

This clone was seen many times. The CDR3 nucleotides read TGTGCCAGCAGTTGGGGGAGGGGGGAGACCCAGTACTTC. Translation gives CASSWGRGETQYF. The gene calls are TRBV27 and TRBJ2-5; D perhaps matches TRBD2 (7 bases). The CDR3 spans 13 residues. The germline V gene encodes CDR1 MNHEY and CDR2 SMNVEV (reference sequence). The V end was cut by 4 bases, the J end by 5 bases, with 11 bases between.

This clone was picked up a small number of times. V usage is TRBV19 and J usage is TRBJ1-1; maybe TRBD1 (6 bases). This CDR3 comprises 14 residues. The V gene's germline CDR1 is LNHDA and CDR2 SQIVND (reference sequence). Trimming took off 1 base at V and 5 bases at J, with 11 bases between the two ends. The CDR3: CASSIARGGTEAFF. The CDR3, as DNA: TGTGCCAGTAGTATAGCCAGGGGCGGAACTGAAGCTTTCTTT.

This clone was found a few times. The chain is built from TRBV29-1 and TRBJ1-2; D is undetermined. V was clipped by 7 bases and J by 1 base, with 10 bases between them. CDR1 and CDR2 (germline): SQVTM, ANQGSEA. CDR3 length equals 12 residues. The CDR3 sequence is CSGLQINYGYTF. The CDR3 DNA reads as TGCAGCGGCTTACAGATTAACTATGGCTACACCTTC.